A selection of T cell receptor beta chains follows, all from one sample in a study of regulatory T cells in long-lasting Graves disease. One entry per CDR3 protein results from TCRdb running MiXCR on the multiplex PCR reads. The table shows more than 300,000 distinct CDR3 sequences, with less than 30% occurring only once. This sample comprised peripheral blood mononuclear cells (PBMCs), obtained when the disease was refractory, from a patient treated with antithyroid drugs. All receptors come from a woman in her forties with Graves disease. The CDR3 runs from the conserved cysteine through the conserved F or W. A D gene is named only where the DNA matches it firmly. Clone size, where shown, is once, few, many, or a class for clones that have expanded.

CDR3 DNA | CDR3 protein | J gene | V gene | clone size | D gene
TGCAGTGCTAGAGAGGCAGGGGAGGTCAGTCAGCCCCAGCATTTT | CSAREAGEVSQPQHF | TRBJ1-5 | TRBV20-1 | once | .
TGTGCCAGCAGTCCCGAATTTCGGTTTGACTCCTATAATTCACCCCTCCACTTT | CASSPEFRFDSYNSPLHF | TRBJ1-6 | TRBV27 | few | .
TGTGCCAGCAGTTTACCCGGGAGGGCGCAAGAGACCCAGTACTTC | CASSLPGRAQETQYF | TRBJ2-5 | TRBV28 | many | TRBD2
TGTGCCAGCAGCTCATGGGGGGCTGGTCAGCCCCAGCATTTT | CASSSWGAGQPQHF | TRBJ1-5 | TRBV7-2 | . | .
TGTGCCAGCAGCTTGGGACAGACATCCTACGAGCAGTACTTC | CASSLGQTSYEQYF | TRBJ2-7 | TRBV7-9 | . | TRBD1
TGCAGCGTCATGACAGTTTCGAACACCGGGGAGCTGTTTTTT | CSVMTVSNTGELFF | TRBJ2-2 | TRBV29-1 | many | .
TGTGCCAGCAGTGCCAATTTCGACGAGCAGTACTTC | CASSANFDEQYF | TRBJ2-7 | TRBV28 | many | .
TGTGCCAGCAGCAACCGCCAGACCCAGTACTTC | CASSNRQTQYF | TRBJ2-5 | TRBV28 | . | .
TGCGCCAGCAGCCAGGGGTTTGAAGCTTTCTTT | CASSQGFEAFF | TRBJ1-1 | TRBV5-1 | . | .
TGTGCCAGCACTCATACCGGGACAGGGGCATCAGATACGCAGTATTTT | CASTHTGTGASDTQYF | TRBJ2-3 | TRBV2 | many | TRBD1
TGTGCCAGCGGGGATCCTAGCCGGCCCAATGAGCAGTTCTTC | CASGDPSRPNEQFF | TRBJ2-1 | TRBV6-2/TRBV6-3 | few | .
TGTGCCAGCAGCTTAGCGTGGTCAATAGACGGACGTGAGCAGTTCTTC | CASSLAWSIDGREQFF | TRBJ2-1 | TRBV7-9 | . | .
TGTGCCAGCAGCTTGACTAGTAGAGGGTACGAGCAGTACTTC | CASSLTSRGYEQYF | TRBJ2-7 | TRBV7-8 | many | .